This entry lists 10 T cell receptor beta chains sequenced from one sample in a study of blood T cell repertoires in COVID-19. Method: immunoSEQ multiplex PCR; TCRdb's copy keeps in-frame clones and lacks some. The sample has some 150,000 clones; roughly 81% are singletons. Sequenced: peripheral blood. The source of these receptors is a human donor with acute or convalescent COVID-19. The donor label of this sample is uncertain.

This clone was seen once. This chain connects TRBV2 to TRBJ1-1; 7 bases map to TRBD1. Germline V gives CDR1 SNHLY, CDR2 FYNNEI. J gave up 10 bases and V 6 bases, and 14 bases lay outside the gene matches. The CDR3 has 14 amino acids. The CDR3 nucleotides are TGTGCCAGCAGATCCTGGGACAGACCCATCGGAGCTTTCTTT. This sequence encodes CASRSWDRPIGAFF.

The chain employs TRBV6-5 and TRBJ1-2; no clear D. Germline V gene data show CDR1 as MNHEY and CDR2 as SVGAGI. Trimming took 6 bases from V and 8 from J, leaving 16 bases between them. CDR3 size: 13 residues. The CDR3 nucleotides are TGTGCCAGCAGGCTGACTTCTGGTTTGGGCTACACCTTC. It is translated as CASRLTSGLGYTF.

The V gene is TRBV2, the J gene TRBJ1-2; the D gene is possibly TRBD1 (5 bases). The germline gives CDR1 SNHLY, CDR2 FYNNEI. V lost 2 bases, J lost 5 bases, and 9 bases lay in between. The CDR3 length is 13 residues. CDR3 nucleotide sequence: TGTGCCAGCAGTGAATCAGGGCCATATGGCTACACCTTC. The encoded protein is CASSESGPYGYTF.

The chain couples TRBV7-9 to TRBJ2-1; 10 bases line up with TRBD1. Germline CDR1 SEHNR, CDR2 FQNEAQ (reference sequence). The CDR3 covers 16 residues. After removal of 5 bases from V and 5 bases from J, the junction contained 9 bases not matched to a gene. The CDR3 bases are TGTGCCAGCAGCCCGAGACAGGGGGCTAGACACAATGAGCAGTTCTTC. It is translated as CASSPRQGARHNEQFF.

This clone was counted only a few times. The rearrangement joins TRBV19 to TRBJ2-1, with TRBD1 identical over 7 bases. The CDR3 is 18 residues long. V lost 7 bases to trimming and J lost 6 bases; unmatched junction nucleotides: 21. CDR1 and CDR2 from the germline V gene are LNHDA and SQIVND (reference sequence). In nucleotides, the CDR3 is TGTGCCAGTACCACTCCTTACTCCGACAGGGCAATTGGCAATGAGCAGTTCTTC. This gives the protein CASTTPYSDRAIGNEQFF. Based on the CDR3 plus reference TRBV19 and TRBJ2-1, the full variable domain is DGGITQSPKYLFRKEGQNVTLSCEQNLNHDAMYWYRQDPGQGLRLIYYSQIVNDFQKGDIAEGYSVSREKKESFPLTVTSAQKNPTAFYLCASTTPYSDRAIGNEQFFGPGTRLTVL.

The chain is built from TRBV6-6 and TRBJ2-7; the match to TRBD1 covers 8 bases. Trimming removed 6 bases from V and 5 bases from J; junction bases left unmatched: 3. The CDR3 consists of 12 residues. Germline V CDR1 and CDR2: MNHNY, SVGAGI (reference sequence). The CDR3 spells CASRTGDNEQYF. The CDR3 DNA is TGTGCCAGCAGGACAGGGGACAACGAGCAGTACTTC.

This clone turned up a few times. The CDR3 DNA follows: TGTGCCAGCAGCCCTACTGGGGGCGGCGGCACTGAAGCTTTCTTT. It translates to CASSPTGGGGTEAFF. The chain links TRBV7-9 to TRBJ1-1; D is possibly TRBD1 (6 bases). Germline CDR1 SEHNR, CDR2 FQNEAQ (reference sequence). Between the trimmed V and J ends, which lost 5 bases and 4 bases, there was a span of 17 bases. The CDR3 extends over 15 amino acids.

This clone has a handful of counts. The CDR3 loop is CASRSAAGGTNEKLFF. The CDR3 DNA reads TGTGCCAGCAGGAGCGCCGCAGGGGGCACTAATGAAAAACTGTTTTTT. The chain carries TRBV28 and TRBJ1-4; 8 bases map to TRBD1. Germline CDR1 is MDHEN and CDR2 is SYDVKM. Trimming cost V 6 bases and J 2 bases; bases outside gene matches: 8. The length of the CDR3 is 16 residues.

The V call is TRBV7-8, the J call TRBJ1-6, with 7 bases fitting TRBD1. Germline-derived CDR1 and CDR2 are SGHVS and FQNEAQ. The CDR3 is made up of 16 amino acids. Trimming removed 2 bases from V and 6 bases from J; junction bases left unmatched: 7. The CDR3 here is CASSLRAGQTNSPLHF. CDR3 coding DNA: TGTGCCAGCAGCTTAAGGGCGGGACAGACTAATTCACCCCTCCACTTT.

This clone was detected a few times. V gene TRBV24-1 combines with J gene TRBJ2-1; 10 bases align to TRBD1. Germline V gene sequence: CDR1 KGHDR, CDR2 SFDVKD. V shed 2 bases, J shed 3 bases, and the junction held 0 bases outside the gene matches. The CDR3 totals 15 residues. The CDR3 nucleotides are TGTGCCACCAGTGATTGGACAGGGGGCTACAATGAGCAGTTCTTC. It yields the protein CATSDWTGGYNEQFF.